A selection of T cell receptor beta chains follows, all from one sample in a study of cytomegalovirus exposure and HLA in healthy donors. The protocol was immunoSEQ multiplex PCR, while the TCRdb copy is restricted to in-frame clones and leaves out a portion. The sample lists 55,000 to 80,000 clones, around 80% occurring once. What was sequenced was PBMCs. The receptors originated from a woman younger than 45 in good health and CMV-seropositive. CDR3s include the opening cysteine and the closing phenylalanine or tryptophan. The D gene is left open where the match is weak. A clone size is listed for some rows: how often the clone was seen (once, few, many), or a class if it is expanded.

j_gene: TRBJ2-2
abundance: .
v_gene: TRBV7-2
d_gene: TRBD2
CDR3nt: TGTGCCAGCAGCCTCCAGCGGGAGAGCGGGGAGCTGTTTTTT
CDR3aa: CASSLQRESGELFF

j_gene: TRBJ2-1
abundance: .
v_gene: TRBV5-6
d_gene: TRBD2
CDR3nt: TGTGCCAGCAGCTATACCGGGGGGTCCTACAATGAGCAGTTCTTC
CDR3aa: CASSYTGGSYNEQFF

j_gene: TRBJ2-7
abundance: .
v_gene: TRBV4-3
d_gene: TRBD2
CDR3nt: TGCGCCAGCAGCCAAGACGGTCTAGCGGACTCCTACGAGCAGTACTTC
CDR3aa: CASSQDGLADSYEQYF

j_gene: TRBJ2-1
abundance: .
v_gene: TRBV10-2
d_gene: TRBD2
CDR3nt: TGCGCCAGCAGTGAGGTAGGACTAGCGAGTAACAATGAGCAGTTCTTC
CDR3aa: CASSEVGLASNNEQFF

j_gene: TRBJ1-1
abundance: once
v_gene: TRBV27
d_gene: .
CDR3nt: TGTGCCAGCAGTGGGCGAGGGACTTTCAAGAACACTGAAGCTTTCTTT
CDR3aa: CASSGRGTFKNTEAFF

j_gene: TRBJ2-4
abundance: .
v_gene: TRBV10-1
d_gene: TRBD1
CDR3nt: TGCGCCAGCAGGACTACCCGGGACAGGGCGGGTTTCGGCATTCAGTACTTC
CDR3aa: CASRTTRDRAGFGIQYF

j_gene: TRBJ1-2
abundance: .
v_gene: TRBV29-1
d_gene: .
CDR3nt: TGCAGCGTTGACGGGTCGCAATATGGCTACACCTTC
CDR3aa: CSVDGSQYGYTF

j_gene: TRBJ2-7
abundance: .
v_gene: TRBV28
d_gene: TRBD1
CDR3nt: TGTGCCAGCAGTTTGGGACAGATATACGAGCAGTACTTC
CDR3aa: CASSLGQIYEQYF

j_gene: TRBJ2-2
abundance: .
v_gene: TRBV9
d_gene: .
CDR3nt: TGTGCCAGCAGCGTAGCTAACAGCAACACCGGGGAGCTGTTTTTT
CDR3aa: CASSVANSNTGELFF

j_gene: TRBJ1-3
abundance: .
v_gene: TRBV5-1
d_gene: TRBD1
CDR3nt: TGCGCCAGCAGCTTGGTTGGACAGGGCTCTGGAAACACCATATATTTT
CDR3aa: CASSLVGQGSGNTIYF

j_gene: TRBJ2-1
abundance: once
v_gene: TRBV30
d_gene: TRBD1
CDR3nt: TGTGCCTGGAGCCTAATAAGGGGACAGGGATACAATGAGCAGTTCTTC
CDR3aa: CAWSLIRGQGYNEQFF

j_gene: TRBJ1-6
abundance: .
v_gene: TRBV7-3
d_gene: .
CDR3nt: TGTGCCAGCGCCGCCGGGTCGAATTCACCCCTCCACTTT
CDR3aa: CASAAGSNSPLHF

j_gene: TRBJ1-3
abundance: .
v_gene: TRBV28
d_gene: .
CDR3nt: TGTGCCAGCAGTCCGGGGGGCCCTCTCTCTGGAAACACCATATATTTT
CDR3aa: CASSPGGPLSGNTIYF

j_gene: TRBJ1-1
abundance: few
v_gene: TRBV7-3
d_gene: TRBD1
CDR3nt: TGTGCCAGCAGCACCTCGACAGGGATGGGTTCGAAAGCTTTCTTT
CDR3aa: CASSTSTGMGSKAFF

j_gene: TRBJ2-2
abundance: .
v_gene: TRBV28
d_gene: .
CDR3nt: TGTGCCAGCAGTTCGGCCGGGGAGCTGTTTTTT
CDR3aa: CASSSAGELFF

j_gene: TRBJ2-7
abundance: .
v_gene: TRBV5-6
d_gene: TRBD2
CDR3nt: TGTGCCAGCAGCTTGGGTAGCGGGTACTACGAGCAGTACTTC
CDR3aa: CASSLGSGYYEQYF

j_gene: TRBJ2-7
abundance: .
v_gene: TRBV11-2
d_gene: TRBD2
CDR3nt: TGTGCCAGCAGCCGTAGCGGGAGGCGCTCCTACGAGCAGTACTTC
CDR3aa: CASSRSGRRSYEQYF

j_gene: TRBJ1-6
abundance: .
v_gene: TRBV6-5
d_gene: .
CDR3nt: TGTGCCAGCAGTTACGATGCGGCCTCACCCCTCCACTTT
CDR3aa: CASSYDAASPLHF

j_gene: TRBJ2-7
abundance: few
v_gene: TRBV10-3
d_gene: TRBD1
CDR3nt: TGTGCCATCAGTGGGACGGACAGGGGAGGAGAGCAGTACTTC
CDR3aa: CAISGTDRGGEQYF

j_gene: TRBJ2-5
abundance: .
v_gene: TRBV27
d_gene: TRBD2
CDR3nt: TGTGCCAGCAGTAGGGACGGGACTAGCGGCTTCCAAGAGACCCAGTACTTC
CDR3aa: CASSRDGTSGFQETQYF

j_gene: TRBJ1-1
abundance: .
v_gene: TRBV28
d_gene: TRBD1
CDR3nt: TGTGCCAGCAGGACAGGGGGAGTGGGCACTGAAGCTTTCTTT
CDR3aa: CASRTGGVGTEAFF

j_gene: TRBJ1-2
abundance: .
v_gene: TRBV30
d_gene: TRBD1
CDR3nt: TGTGCCTGGAAGAGGGACAGGGCCGCTAACTATGGCTACACCTTC
CDR3aa: CAWKRDRAANYGYTF

j_gene: TRBJ1-3
abundance: .
v_gene: TRBV30
d_gene: TRBD1
CDR3nt: TGTGCCTGGACGACAGGGGGTGCTGGAAACACCATATATTTT
CDR3aa: CAWTTGGAGNTIYF

j_gene: TRBJ2-1
abundance: .
v_gene: TRBV7-8
d_gene: .
CDR3nt: TGTGCCAGCAGTGTCCGGGGACTCCCCGGCCATGAGCAGTTCTTC
CDR3aa: CASSVRGLPGHEQFF

j_gene: TRBJ1-2
abundance: .
v_gene: TRBV18
d_gene: .
CDR3nt: TGTGCCAGCTCACCGAAAGACAGGTTGGGTAATGGCTACACCTTC
CDR3aa: CASSPKDRLGNGYTF

j_gene: TRBJ2-2
abundance: .
v_gene: TRBV9
d_gene: TRBD2
CDR3nt: TGTGCCAGCAGCCGCGCGGGAGGGACCGGGGAGCTGTTTTTT
CDR3aa: CASSRAGGTGELFF

j_gene: TRBJ2-7
abundance: .
v_gene: TRBV5-1
d_gene: TRBD2
CDR3nt: TGCGCCAGTGCGGGACCGGGAGGGCCCTACGAGCAGTACTTC
CDR3aa: CASAGPGGPYEQYF

j_gene: TRBJ2-5
abundance: few
v_gene: TRBV30
d_gene: TRBD2
CDR3nt: TGTGCCTGGAGTGTAGGCGGGAGGCCCGAGGAGCAGTACTTC
CDR3aa: CAWSVGGRPEEQYF

j_gene: TRBJ1-1
abundance: .
v_gene: TRBV11-2
d_gene: .
CDR3nt: TGTGCCAGCAGCCCCCTCGGTCCGGGTACCCCCCCCCACGAAGCTTTCTTT
CDR3aa: CASSPLGPGTPPHEAFF

j_gene: TRBJ2-7
abundance: few
v_gene: TRBV5-4
d_gene: .
CDR3nt: TGTGCCAGCAGGCGGGGTCGGGGGGCGACCACCTCCTACGAGCAGTACTTC
CDR3aa: CASRRGRGATTSYEQYF

j_gene: TRBJ1-4
abundance: once
v_gene: TRBV7-2
d_gene: .
CDR3nt: TGTGCCAGCAGCTTTACAATTGCACGACTCGGTTCAGGGGAAAAACTGTTTTTT
CDR3aa: CASSFTIARLGSGEKLFF

j_gene: TRBJ1-5
abundance: .
v_gene: TRBV7-8
d_gene: .
CDR3nt: TGTGCCAGCAGCTTAGGTCGCGGGGGCGGGCAGCCCCAGCATTTT
CDR3aa: CASSLGRGGGQPQHF

j_gene: TRBJ2-5
abundance: .
v_gene: TRBV27
d_gene: .
CDR3nt: TGTGCCAGCAGTTTATTCGGGGAGGCAGAGACCCAGTACTTC
CDR3aa: CASSLFGEAETQYF

j_gene: TRBJ1-1
abundance: .
v_gene: TRBV29-1
d_gene: TRBD1
CDR3nt: TGCAGCGTTGTAGGAGGGCAGGGGGCAAATGAAGCTTTCTTT
CDR3aa: CSVVGGQGANEAFF

j_gene: TRBJ2-7
abundance: .
v_gene: TRBV28
d_gene: TRBD2
CDR3nt: TGTGCCAGCAGTTTAGGGGGACTAGGATCCTACGAGCAGTACTTC
CDR3aa: CASSLGGLGSYEQYF

j_gene: TRBJ2-1
abundance: .
v_gene: TRBV7-2
d_gene: TRBD2
CDR3nt: TGTGCCAGCAGCTCCTTAGCGGGAGGGCGCAATGAGCAGTTCTTC
CDR3aa: CASSSLAGGRNEQFF

j_gene: TRBJ2-7
abundance: .
v_gene: TRBV10-3
d_gene: TRBD1
CDR3nt: TGTGCCATCAGTGACTCGAGACAGGGTAGCTACGAGCAGTACTTC
CDR3aa: CAISDSRQGSYEQYF

j_gene: TRBJ2-6
abundance: .
v_gene: TRBV19
d_gene: .
CDR3nt: TGTGCCAGTAGTCCCCAACCGAGGGTCTCTGGGGCCAACGTCCTGACTTTC
CDR3aa: CASSPQPRVSGANVLTF

j_gene: TRBJ2-7
abundance: .
v_gene: TRBV5-1
d_gene: .
CDR3nt: TGCGCCAGCAGCTTGGGTTGGTCGGGCGAGCAGTACTTC
CDR3aa: CASSLGWSGEQYF

j_gene: TRBJ2-3
abundance: .
v_gene: TRBV5-6
d_gene: .
CDR3nt: TGTGCCAGCAGCTTGGGAGGGAGTGGTGGAGATACGCAGTATTTT
CDR3aa: CASSLGGSGGDTQYF

j_gene: TRBJ1-5
abundance: once
v_gene: TRBV6-1
d_gene: .
CDR3nt: TGTGCCAGCAGTGAAGGACTGATCAATCAGCCCCAGCATTTT
CDR3aa: CASSEGLINQPQHF

j_gene: TRBJ2-7
abundance: .
v_gene: TRBV15
d_gene: .
CDR3nt: TGTGCCGCCAGCAGAGCCAACTCCTACGAGCAGTACTTC
CDR3aa: CAASRANSYEQYF

j_gene: TRBJ1-2
abundance: many
v_gene: TRBV6-1
d_gene: .
CDR3nt: TGTGCCAGCAGTGAACTGGGAGGCGGCTACACCTTC
CDR3aa: CASSELGGGYTF

j_gene: TRBJ1-1
abundance: .
v_gene: TRBV7-9
d_gene: .
CDR3nt: TGTGCCAGCAGCAGACAACAGGGAAGGGGTGAAGCTTTCTTT
CDR3aa: CASSRQQGRGEAFF

j_gene: TRBJ2-7
abundance: once
v_gene: TRBV14
d_gene: .
CDR3nt: TGTGCCAGCAGCCAAAGTCCCCGAGGAGAGCAGTACTTC
CDR3aa: CASSQSPRGEQYF

j_gene: TRBJ2-1
abundance: .
v_gene: TRBV7-3
d_gene: TRBD2
CDR3nt: TGTGCCAGCAGCTTATCGTCGGGACTAGAGGTCTACAATGAGCAGTTCTTC
CDR3aa: CASSLSSGLEVYNEQFF

j_gene: TRBJ2-2
abundance: .
v_gene: TRBV7-2
d_gene: .
CDR3nt: TGTGCCAGCAGCTTAGCACAGAACACCGGGGAGCTGTTTTTT
CDR3aa: CASSLAQNTGELFF

j_gene: TRBJ1-3
abundance: few
v_gene: TRBV6-5
d_gene: TRBD1
CDR3nt: TGTGCCAGCAGTTATCTTGGACAGGCGTCTGGAAACACCATATATTTT
CDR3aa: CASSYLGQASGNTIYF

j_gene: TRBJ1-1
abundance: .
v_gene: TRBV28
d_gene: TRBD1
CDR3nt: TGTGCCAGCAGGAAGACAGGGGGGAACACTGAAGCTTTCTTT
CDR3aa: CASRKTGGNTEAFF

j_gene: TRBJ2-1
abundance: .
v_gene: TRBV5-4
d_gene: .
CDR3nt: TGTGCCAGCAGCTTAGGCGGGGCTCACTCCTACAATGAGCAGTTCTTC
CDR3aa: CASSLGGAHSYNEQFF

j_gene: TRBJ2-7
abundance: .
v_gene: TRBV29-1
d_gene: TRBD2
CDR3nt: TGCAGCGTCAAGACTAGCGGAAGCTCCTACGAGCAGTACTTC
CDR3aa: CSVKTSGSSYEQYF

j_gene: TRBJ2-3
abundance: .
v_gene: TRBV2
d_gene: .
CDR3nt: TGTGCCAGCACTGGGGACTCTCGCACAGATACGCAGTATTTT
CDR3aa: CASTGDSRTDTQYF

j_gene: TRBJ2-5
abundance: .
v_gene: TRBV20-1
d_gene: .
CDR3nt: TGCAGTGCTAAGAGGGAGACCCAGTACTTC
CDR3aa: CSAKRETQYF

j_gene: TRBJ2-1
abundance: .
v_gene: TRBV5-1
d_gene: TRBD2
CDR3nt: TGCGCCAGCAAGGGTAGCGGGCCCTCCTACAATGAGCAGTTCTTC
CDR3aa: CASKGSGPSYNEQFF